The 32 T cell receptor beta chains in this list originate from one sample, sequenced in a study of cytomegalovirus exposure and HLA in healthy donors. Both 60 Vbeta primers and 13 Jbeta primers went into the PCR. Assay: immunoSEQ multiplex PCR; the TCRdb copy retains only in-frame clones and omits some. Of 140,000 to 150,000 clones listed, 60% to 85% are singletons. Sample: PBMCs. Receptors originate from a man in his forties in good health and CMV-seropositive.

The chain couples TRBV5-1 to TRBJ1-4, with D possibly matching TRBD1 (5 bases). The CDR3 runs 18 residues. CDR1 is SGHRS, CDR2 YFSETQ, per germline. Trimming took 4 bases from V and 0 from J, leaving 19 bases between them. CDR3: CASSSSWTYQATNEKLFF. The CDR3, as DNA: TGCGCCAGCAGCAGCTCCTGGACATATCAAGCAACTAATGAAAAACTGTTTTTT.

The rearrangement uses TRBV7-2 and TRBJ2-2; 11 bases line up with TRBD2. The V and J ends lost 3 bases and 6 bases, in that order; junction bases with no gene match: 6. The CDR3 extends over 16 amino acids. In germline, CDR1 is SGHTA, CDR2 FQGNSA. In nucleotides, the CDR3 is TGTGCCAGCAGCTTTGGGGGGACTAGCGGCCCCGGGGAGCTGTTTTTT. It is translated as CASSFGGTSGPGELFF.

This chain uses TRBV2 with TRBJ2-7; D gene unclear. This CDR3 is built from 12 residues. The V and J ends lost 5 bases and 5 bases respectively, with 10 bases between them. CDR1 SNHLY and CDR2 FYNNEI come from the germline V gene. The CDR3, as DNA: TGTGCCAGCAGTCCCGGTGCGGACGAGCAGTACTTC. This translates into CASSPGADEQYF.

V is TRBV14 and J is TRBJ2-3; D gene ambiguous. Trimming took 4 bases from V and 3 from J, leaving 14 bases between them. The CDR3 has 15 amino acids. Looked up from germline, CDR1 is SGHDN and CDR2 is FVKESK. The CDR3 sequence is CASSLHPPYTDTQYF. CDR3 DNA: TGTGCCAGCAGCCTACATCCGCCGTATACAGATACGCAGTATTTT.

The chain employs TRBV28 and TRBJ2-7; D remains unclear. Germline V gene sequence: CDR1 MDHEN, CDR2 SYDVKM. Trimming cost V 5 bases and J 3 bases, with 11 bases left between them. The CDR3 is 13 residues long. This CDR3 is CASSLYANYEQYF. The CDR3 DNA reads as TGTGCCAGCAGTCTCTATGCGAACTACGAGCAGTACTTC.

As to this clone: One end of the junction varies from germline; a read error may be responsible. V is TRBV7-9 and J is TRBJ2-4, with D tentatively TRBD1 (5 bases). The CDR3 covers 18 residues. CDR1 is SEHNR, CDR2 FQNEAQ, per germline (reference sequence). The CDR3 DNA sequence: TGTTCCAGCACCCCCCTAAGGACCCCAGGGTTGGCCAAAAACATTCAGTACTTC. Residues: CSSTPLRTPGLAKNIQYF. The whole variable domain, filled in from reference TRBV7-9 and TRBJ2-4, reads DTGVSQNPRHKITKRGQNVTFRCDPISEHNRLYWYRQTLGQGPEFLTYFQNEAQLEKSRLLSDRFSAERPKGSFSTLEIQRTEQGDSAMYLCSSTPLRTPGLAKNIQYFGAGTRLSVL.

This clone was picked up a small number of times. The chain is built from TRBV6-5 and TRBJ1-1; the D is unclear. CDR3 length equals 15 residues. The V end was cut by 5 bases, the J end by 1 base, with 14 bases between. Germline assignment: CDR1 MNHEY and CDR2 SVGAGI. CDR3 coding DNA: TGTGCCAGCAGTACGTTCAAGCTCCCGAACACTGAAGCTTTCTTT. This codes for CASSTFKLPNTEAFF.

The J gene is TRBJ2-1, the V gene TRBV7-9; no firm D call. The CDR3 runs to 12 residues. V lost 2 bases and J 10 bases, leaving 9 bases between the germline ends. Germline values: CDR1 SEHNR, CDR2 FQNEAQ (reference sequence). Here the CDR3 reads CASSLYVEEQFF. The CDR3 DNA sequence: TGTGCCAGCAGCTTATACGTAGAGGAGCAGTTCTTC.

V gene TRBV30 combines with J gene TRBJ1-2; D may be TRBD1 (6 bases). Germline V gene lookup returns CDR1 GTSNPN and CDR2 SVGIG (reference sequence). V gave up 0 bases and J gave up 5 bases, with 16 bases separating them. The CDR3 has 15 amino acids. DNA for the CDR3: TGTGCCTGGAGTGTACCAGGGGCGACGCGGTATGGCTACACCTTC. Translation: CAWSVPGATRYGYTF.

V usage is TRBV27 and J usage is TRBJ2-3; D is uncertain. The CDR3 totals 17 residues. V lost 3 bases and J 3 bases, leaving 19 bases between the germline ends. Per germline, CDR1 MNHEY and CDR2 SMNVEV (reference sequence). The CDR3 protein is CASSLQRGPLLTDTQYF. CDR3 DNA sequence: TGTGCCAGCAGTTTGCAGCGCGGCCCTCTTTTAACAGATACGCAGTATTTT.

The chain combines TRBV25-1 with TRBJ2-1; the D gene is possibly TRBD2 (6 bases). The ends were cut back, 1 base at V and 5 bases at J, with 15 bases in the middle. Germline V gives CDR1 MGHDK, CDR2 SYGVNS. The CDR3 consists of 16 residues. The CDR3 DNA sequence: TGTGCCAGCAGTGAATCTTGGCTAGCGCCGAACAATGAGCAGTTCTTC. Its protein product is CASSESWLAPNNEQFF.

V and J are TRBV29-1 and TRBJ2-7, with a possible D match to TRBD2 (6 bases). The CDR3 is 13 amino acids. Between the trimmed V and J ends, which lost 7 bases and 0 bases, there was a span of 13 bases. Germline CDR1 and CDR2: SQVTM and ANQGSEA. The CDR3 here is CSALAENSYEQYF. The CDR3 nucleotides read TGCAGCGCCTTAGCGGAGAACTCCTACGAGCAGTACTTC.

This chain links TRBV18 with TRBJ1-1; 8 bases agree with TRBD1. V was pared by 5 bases and J by 3 bases, with 5 bases of the junction left unmatched. Germline V gene lookup returns CDR1 KGHSH and CDR2 LQKENI. This CDR3 spans 14 amino acids. CDR3 amino acids: CASSSQGGDTEAFF. CDR3 nucleotide sequence: TGTGCCAGCTCATCACAGGGGGGGGACACTGAAGCTTTCTTT.

The chain links TRBV25-1 to TRBJ1-6; a weak D match, TRBD1 (5 bases). Trimming pared 6 bases from V and 7 bases from J, leaving 13 bases between. The CDR3 is made up of 14 amino acids. The germline CDR1 and CDR2 sequences are MGHDK and SYGVNS. CDR3 sequence (DNA): TGTGCCAGCAGACCCGACAGAGGCAATTCACCCCTCCACTTT. Amino acid sequence: CASRPDRGNSPLHF.

This chain uses TRBV6-5 with TRBJ1-2; D perhaps matches TRBD1 (5 bases). Between the trimmed V and J ends, which lost 0 bases and 5 bases, there was a span of 13 bases. The CDR3 is 15 amino acids. From germline, CDR1 is MNHEY and CDR2 SVGAGI. CDR3 in amino acids: CASSYSSVRGYGYTF. CDR3 DNA sequence: TGTGCCAGCAGTTACTCGTCGGTGCGGGGGTATGGCTACACCTTC.

Of note for this clone: In the same sample, other DNA sequences code for this CDR3. The chain links TRBV11-2 to TRBJ2-3; D might be TRBD1 (5 bases). The germline V gene has CDR1 SGHAT and CDR2 FQNNGV. V lost 3 bases and J lost 1, with 5 bases in between. This CDR3 contains 13 residues. The CDR3 here is CASSFRGTDTQYF. The DNA of the CDR3 is TGTGCCAGCAGCTTCAGGGGCACAGATACGCAGTATTTT.

The rearrangement joins TRBV9 to TRBJ1-3; no clear D gene. This CDR3 region has 15 residues. Germline assignment: CDR1 SGDLS and CDR2 YYNGEE. Trimming pared 0 bases from V and 8 bases from J, leaving 15 bases between. The CDR3 sequence is CASSVGESGSDTIYF. The CDR3 DNA follows: TGTGCCAGCAGCGTAGGCGAGAGCGGCTCGGACACCATATATTTT.

This clone has just one count. The J gene is TRBJ1-4, the V gene TRBV7-9; D is unclear. Germline CDR1 reads SEHNR; CDR2 reads FQNEAQ (reference sequence). The length of the CDR3 is 17 residues. Trimming left V 5 bases short and J 0 bases short, with 16 bases between. The CDR3 DNA sequence: TGTGCCAGCAGCACCCGAAGGGCGGACTCAACTAATGAAAAACTGTTTTTT. Amino acids: CASSTRRADSTNEKLFF.

The sample holds a few counts of this clone. V and J are TRBV15 and TRBJ2-2; 9 bases align to TRBD1. The V gene's germline CDR1 is LNHNV and CDR2 YYDKDF (reference sequence). With 0 bases clipped from V and 5 bases from J, the junction kept 4 bases outside the gene matches. This CDR3 is built from 16 residues. CDR3 in amino acids: CATSRDWTGVTGELFF. CDR3 sequence (DNA): TGTGCCACCAGCAGAGATTGGACAGGGGTAACCGGGGAGCTGTTTTTT.

This clone was picked up a small number of times. The chain couples TRBV4-3 to TRBJ1-1, with D tentatively TRBD1 (5 bases). The CDR3 totals 17 residues. V gave up 0 bases and J gave up 1 base, with 15 bases separating them. Germline V lookup: CDR1 LGHNA, CDR2 YSLEER. The CDR3 is CASSQEGVPQPNTEAFF. The CDR3 DNA reads TGCGCCAGCAGCCAAGAAGGGGTCCCCCAACCGAACACTGAAGCTTTCTTT.

This clone has only a few counts. The V call is TRBV28, the J call TRBJ1-2, with 7 bases identical to TRBD1. The CDR3 extends over 12 amino acids. Germline trimming cut 2 bases from V and 7 bases from J; bases unmatched to any gene: 1. In germline, CDR1 is MDHEN, CDR2 SYDVKM. The CDR3 reads CASSLNRGGYTF. The CDR3 coding sequence is TGTGCCAGCAGTTTAAACAGGGGTGGCTACACCTTC.

The chain employs TRBV25-1 and TRBJ1-2; 8 nucleotides align to TRBD1. The V and J ends lost 3 bases and 8 bases, in that order; junction bases with no gene match: 8. In germline, CDR1 is MGHDK, CDR2 SYGVNS. The CDR3 is made up of 14 amino acids. The CDR3 DNA follows: TGTGCCAGCAGTGACTCCGGGACAGGAATAGGCTACACCTTC. Translation: CASSDSGTGIGYTF.

This rearrangement joins TRBV29-1 to TRBJ1-1; TRBD1 is a possible D gene (6 bases). Trimming took 7 bases from V and 1 from J, leaving 13 bases between them. The CDR3 runs 13 residues. Germline CDR1 and CDR2: SQVTM and ANQGSEA. CDR3 sequence reads: CSANRATNTEAFF. CDR3 DNA: TGCAGCGCCAACAGGGCAACGAACACTGAAGCTTTCTTT.

The chain recombines TRBV2 with TRBJ1-5; D may be TRBD1 (5 bases). Germline CDR1 and CDR2: SNHLY and FYNNEI. V lost 0 bases, J lost 4 bases, and 10 bases lay in between. The CDR3 spans 15 residues. The chain's CDR3 is CASSEALRGNQPQHF. The CDR3 DNA sequence: TGTGCCAGCAGTGAAGCGCTTCGGGGGAATCAGCCCCAGCATTTT.

V gene TRBV6-5 combines with J gene TRBJ1-4; a weak D match, TRBD1 (6 bases). Germline V gives CDR1 MNHEY, CDR2 SVGAGI. The V and J ends lost 4 bases and 5 bases respectively, with 14 bases between them. The CDR3 covers 15 residues. Here the CDR3 reads CASSLTGTRNEKLFF. For the CDR3, the DNA is TGTGCCAGCAGTTTGACAGGAACCCGAAATGAAAAACTGTTTTTT.

The chain employs TRBV5-1 and TRBJ2-7; maybe TRBD1 (6 bases). The V end was cut by 3 bases, the J end by 7 bases, with 20 bases between. The germline V gene encodes CDR1 SGHRS and CDR2 YFSETQ. CDR3 length equals 15 residues. The CDR3 nucleotides are TGCGCCAGCAGCTCTGACAGGAAATCTCTGGGAGAGCAGTACTTC. Its protein product is CASSSDRKSLGEQYF.

V gene TRBV19 combines with J gene TRBJ1-1; weak D call: TRBD1 (5 bases). There are 15 residues in the CDR3. Germline loops: CDR1 LNHDA, CDR2 SQIVND (reference sequence). Trimming pared 6 bases from V and 1 base from J, leaving 15 bases between. Written as DNA, the CDR3 is TGTGCCAGTAGCGACATACGCGGACAGAACACTGAAGCTTTCTTT. Its protein is CASSDIRGQNTEAFF. Using reference TRBV19 and TRBJ1-1 for the parts outside the CDR3, the full variable domain is DGGITQSPKYLFRKEGQNVTLSCEQNLNHDAMYWYRQDPGQGLRLIYYSQIVNDFQKGDIAEGYSVSREKKESFPLTVTSAQKNPTAFYLCASSDIRGQNTEAFFGQGTRLTVV.

The chain employs TRBV19 and TRBJ2-3; D perhaps matches TRBD2 (6 bases). Trimming cost V 3 bases and J 4 bases, with 11 bases left between them. The CDR3 contains 14 residues. Germline CDR1 reads LNHDA; CDR2 reads SQIVND (reference sequence). CDR3: CASSIGRGPDTQYF. CDR3 nucleotide sequence: TGTGCCAGTAGTATCGGGCGGGGACCAGATACGCAGTATTTT.

Details on this clone: A read error may produce the germline difference seen at one junction end. The genes are TRBV7-7 and TRBJ2-7; 11 nucleotides line up with TRBD2. CDR1 is SSHAT and CDR2 is FNYEAQ in the germline V gene (reference sequence). This CDR3 region has 16 residues. In DNA, the CDR3 is TGTACCAGCAGCGTTGGACCGGGACTAGCGGAATACGAGCAGTACTTC. This translates into CTSSVGPGLAEYEQYF.

This clone was detected only a few times. V and J are TRBV10-1 and TRBJ2-1, with TRBD2 identical over 7 bases. The CDR3 runs 15 residues. Germline lookup yields CDR1 WNHNN and CDR2 SYGVQD (reference sequence). V lost 3 bases to trimming and J lost 3 bases; unmatched junction nucleotides: 5. CDR3 in amino acids: CASSDGGSGYNEQFF. CDR3 DNA: TGCGCCAGCAGTGATGGCGGGAGCGGCTACAATGAGCAGTTCTTC.

The chain uses TRBV18 and TRBJ2-1; maybe TRBD2 (5 bases). The CDR3 runs to 14 residues. The V and J ends lost 8 bases and 0 bases respectively, with 11 bases between them. Germline V CDR1 and CDR2: KGHSH, LQKENI. The CDR3 DNA follows: TGTGCCAGCACCCAGCGGAGCTCCTACAATGAGCAGTTCTTC. Its translation is CASTQRSSYNEQFF. Based on the CDR3 plus reference TRBV18 and TRBJ2-1, the full variable domain is NAGVMQNPRHLVRRRGQEARLRCSPMKGHSHVYWYRQLPEEGLKFMVYLQKENIIDESGMPKERFSAEFPKEGPSILRIQQVVRGDSAAYFCASTQRSSYNEQFFGPGTRLTVL.

This sequence joins TRBV19 and TRBJ2-7; 13 bases line up with TRBD2. Germline CDR1 and CDR2: LNHDA and SQIVND (reference sequence). The CDR3 consists of 15 residues. V lost 7 bases to trimming and J lost 0 bases; unmatched junction nucleotides: 3. The CDR3 is CASTRTSGSSYEQYF. CDR3 DNA sequence: TGTGCCAGTACCCGGACTAGCGGGAGCTCCTACGAGCAGTACTTC.